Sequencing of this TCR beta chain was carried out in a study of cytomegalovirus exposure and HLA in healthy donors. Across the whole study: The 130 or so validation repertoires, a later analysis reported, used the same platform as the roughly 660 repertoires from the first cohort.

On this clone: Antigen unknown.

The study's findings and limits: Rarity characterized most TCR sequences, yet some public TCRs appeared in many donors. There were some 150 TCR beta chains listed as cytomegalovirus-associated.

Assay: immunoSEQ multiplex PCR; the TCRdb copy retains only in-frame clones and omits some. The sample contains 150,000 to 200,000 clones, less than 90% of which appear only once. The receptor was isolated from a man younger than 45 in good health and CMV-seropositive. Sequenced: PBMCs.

The CDR3 loop is CASSLMDRADIQYF. The CDR3 DNA is TGCGCCAGCAGCCTGATGGACAGGGCGGACATTCAGTACTTC. V is TRBV4-3 and J is TRBJ2-4, with TRBD1 identical over 8 bases. Germline V lookup: CDR1 LGHNA, CDR2 YSLEER. With 4 bases clipped from V and 8 bases from J, the junction kept 7 bases outside the gene matches. The CDR3 has 14 amino acids.